This T cell receptor (beta chain) came from a study of CD8 T cells in Susac syndrome. Findings and limits, study-wide: In its TCR sequencing and HLA analysis, the study acknowledged that the number of individuals was relatively small.

Random hexamers were used to reverse transcribe the RNA input (about 0.5 to 1 ug). An immunoSEQ multiplex PCR generated amplified TCR beta CDR3 products spanning 54 Vbeta and 13 Jbeta. TCRdb reprocessed the immunoSEQ multiplex PCR reads via MiXCR and lists one record per CDR3 protein. Here the sample spans some 300,000 distinct CDR3 sequences, 75% to 85% being singletons. The CDR3 totals 13 residues. The ends were cut back, 0 bases at V and 6 bases at J, with 9 bases in the middle. Germline loops: CDR1 SGDLS, CDR2 YYNGEE. The multiple sclerosis controls were treatment-naive patients affected by stable or active relapsing-remitting disease. Negative magnetic isolation gave CD8+ and CD4+ cells; FACS enriched CD8+ TEMRA. On this clonotype: What it binds is not known.

What was sequenced was CD8+ T cells from PBMCs. J is TRBJ1-1 and V is TRBV9, with D tentatively TRBD1 (5 bases). The TCR sequence derives from a human donor with multiple sclerosis. The CDR3 protein is CASSVGGFAEAFF. CDR3 nucleotides: TGTGCCAGCAGCGTAGGGGGGTTCGCTGAAGCTTTCTTT.